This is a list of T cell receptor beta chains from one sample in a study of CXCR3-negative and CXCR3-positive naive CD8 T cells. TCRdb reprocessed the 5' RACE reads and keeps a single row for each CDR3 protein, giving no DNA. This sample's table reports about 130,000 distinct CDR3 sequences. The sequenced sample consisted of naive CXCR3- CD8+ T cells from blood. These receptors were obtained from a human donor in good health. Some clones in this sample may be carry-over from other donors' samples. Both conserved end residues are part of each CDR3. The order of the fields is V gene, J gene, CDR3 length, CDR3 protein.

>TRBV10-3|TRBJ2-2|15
CAISDRDYVTGELFF
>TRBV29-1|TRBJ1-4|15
CSVEDESGAGEKLFF
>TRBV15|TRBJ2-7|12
CATSSPGYEQYF
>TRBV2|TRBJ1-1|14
CASRGQGAYAEAFF
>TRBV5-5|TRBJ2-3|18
CASTPPGTSGGAVDTQYF
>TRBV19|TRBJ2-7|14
CASSIRDRGYDQYF
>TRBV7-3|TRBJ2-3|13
CASSLTGADTQYF
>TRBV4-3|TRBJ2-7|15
CASSPTLDDPYEQYF
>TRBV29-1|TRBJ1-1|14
CSVEDPAWNTEAFF
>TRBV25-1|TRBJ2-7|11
CATGQGHEQYF
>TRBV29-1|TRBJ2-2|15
CSVESSRANTGELFF
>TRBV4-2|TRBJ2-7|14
CASSQVGGSYEQYF
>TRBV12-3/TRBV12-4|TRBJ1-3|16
CASNPTGPLLGNTIYF
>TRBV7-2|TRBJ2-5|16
CASSFHRDFGFETQYF
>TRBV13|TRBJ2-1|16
CASSSGSGLRGNEQFF
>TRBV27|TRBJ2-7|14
CASSQRGTLGEQYF
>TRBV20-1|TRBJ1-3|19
CSARDPVGSSLLSGNTIYF